This T cell receptor beta chain was captured in a study of Ad26.COV2.S vaccination and SARS-CoV-2 variants. The table came from immunoSEQ multiplex PCR; TCRdb's copy has only in-frame clones and leaves some out. The sample contains around 450,000 clones, approximately 92% of which appear only once. This clone has only one observation. V gave up 4 bases and J gave up 3 bases; unmatched junction bases: 10. The CDR3 is made up of 16 amino acids. Per germline, CDR1 SGHNT and CDR2 YYREEE (reference sequence). The treatment denotes: some 19 received Ad26.COV2.S at low or high dose, single or two shots; roughly five received placebo; per-sample allocation not given. Samples analyzed were those drawn on day 63 after the first vaccine or placebo injection. Wuhan-strain SARS-CoV-2 spike was expressed by the Ad26 vector that made up the vaccine.

The sequences come from peripheral blood, collected in a trial of Ad26.COV2.S vaccine versus placebo. The receptor's source is a person aged 18-65 years who received the Ad26.COV2.S COVID-19 vaccine or a placebo. The rearrangement uses TRBV5-4 and TRBJ2-7, with 10 nucleotides matching TRBD1. In DNA form, the CDR3 reads TGTGCCAGCAGCCTCATAGGGACAGGGGACTTCTACGAGCAGTACTTC. This gives the protein CASSLIGTGDFYEQYF.